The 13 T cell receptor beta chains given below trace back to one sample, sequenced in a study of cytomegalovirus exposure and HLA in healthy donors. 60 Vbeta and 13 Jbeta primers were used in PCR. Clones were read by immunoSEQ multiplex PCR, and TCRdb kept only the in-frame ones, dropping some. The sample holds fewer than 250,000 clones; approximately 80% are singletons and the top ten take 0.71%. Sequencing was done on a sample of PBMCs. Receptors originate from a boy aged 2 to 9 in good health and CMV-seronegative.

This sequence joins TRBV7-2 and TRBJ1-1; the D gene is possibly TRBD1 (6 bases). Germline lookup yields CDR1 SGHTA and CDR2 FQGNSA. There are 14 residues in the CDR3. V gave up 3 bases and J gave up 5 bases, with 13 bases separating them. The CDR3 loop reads CASSFAQGTTEAFF. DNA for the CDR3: TGTGCCAGCAGCTTTGCACAGGGAACGACTGAAGCTTTCTTT.

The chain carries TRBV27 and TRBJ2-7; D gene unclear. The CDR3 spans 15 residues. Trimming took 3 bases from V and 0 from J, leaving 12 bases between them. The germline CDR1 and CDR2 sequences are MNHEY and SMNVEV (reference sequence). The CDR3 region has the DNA TGTGCCAGCAGTTTTGGGCAGGCGAGCTCCTACGAGCAGTACTTC. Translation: CASSFGQASSYEQYF.

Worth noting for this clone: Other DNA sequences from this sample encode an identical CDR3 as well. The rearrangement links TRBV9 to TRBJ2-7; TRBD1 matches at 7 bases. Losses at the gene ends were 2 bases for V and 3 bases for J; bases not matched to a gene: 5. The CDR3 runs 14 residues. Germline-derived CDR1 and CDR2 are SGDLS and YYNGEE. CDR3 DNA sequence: TGTGCCAGCAGCGTGGGAGACAGGGACTACGAGCAGTACTTC. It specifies CASSVGDRDYEQYF.

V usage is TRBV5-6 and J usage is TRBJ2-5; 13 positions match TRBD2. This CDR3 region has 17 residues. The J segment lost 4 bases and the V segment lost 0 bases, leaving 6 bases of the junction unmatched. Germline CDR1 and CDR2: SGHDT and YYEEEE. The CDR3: CASSLAGLAGVGETQYF. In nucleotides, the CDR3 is TGTGCCAGCAGCTTGGCCGGACTAGCGGGAGTGGGAGAGACCCAGTACTTC.

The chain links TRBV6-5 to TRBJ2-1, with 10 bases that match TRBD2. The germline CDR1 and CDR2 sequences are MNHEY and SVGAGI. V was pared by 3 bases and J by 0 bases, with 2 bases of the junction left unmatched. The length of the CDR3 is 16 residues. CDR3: CASSYSSGSSYNEQFF. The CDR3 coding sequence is TGTGCCAGCAGTTATTCTAGCGGGAGCTCCTACAATGAGCAGTTCTTC.

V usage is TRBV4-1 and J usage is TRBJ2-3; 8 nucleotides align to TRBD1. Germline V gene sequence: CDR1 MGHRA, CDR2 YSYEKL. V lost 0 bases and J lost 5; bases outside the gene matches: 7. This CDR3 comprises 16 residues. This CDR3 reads CASSQEASRGRDTQYF. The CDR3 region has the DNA TGCGCCAGCAGCCAAGAGGCAAGCAGGGGGCGAGATACGCAGTATTTT.

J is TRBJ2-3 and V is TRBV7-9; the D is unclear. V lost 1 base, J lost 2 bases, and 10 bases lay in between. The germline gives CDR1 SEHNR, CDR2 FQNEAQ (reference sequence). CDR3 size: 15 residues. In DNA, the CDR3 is TGTGCCAGCAGCTTAGAATCACTCTACACAGATACGCAGTATTTT. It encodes CASSLESLYTDTQYF.

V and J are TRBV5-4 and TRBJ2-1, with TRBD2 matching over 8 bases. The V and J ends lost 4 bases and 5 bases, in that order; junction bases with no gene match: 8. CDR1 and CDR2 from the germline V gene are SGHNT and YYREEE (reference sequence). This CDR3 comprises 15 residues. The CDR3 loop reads CASSPGTRLHNEQFF. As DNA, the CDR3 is TGTGCCAGCAGCCCCGGGACTAGGCTCCACAATGAGCAGTTCTTC.

The CDR3 sequence: CASSEGTGFYEQYF. In nucleotides, the CDR3 is TGTGCCAGCAGTGAAGGGACAGGGTTCTACGAGCAGTACTTC. J is TRBJ2-7 and V is TRBV2, with TRBD1 matching 8 bases. The V segment lost 1 base and the J segment 3 bases; nucleotides outside the gene matches: 2. This CDR3 is 14 amino acids long. CDR1 is SNHLY and CDR2 is FYNNEI in the germline V gene.

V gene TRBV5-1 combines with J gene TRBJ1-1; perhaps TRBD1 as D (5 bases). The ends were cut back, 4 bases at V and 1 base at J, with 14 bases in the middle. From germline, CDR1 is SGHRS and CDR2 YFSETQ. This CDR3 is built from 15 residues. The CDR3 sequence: CASSPGSGPNTEAFF. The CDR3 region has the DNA TGCGCCAGCAGCCCTGGATCAGGGCCGAACACTGAAGCTTTCTTT.

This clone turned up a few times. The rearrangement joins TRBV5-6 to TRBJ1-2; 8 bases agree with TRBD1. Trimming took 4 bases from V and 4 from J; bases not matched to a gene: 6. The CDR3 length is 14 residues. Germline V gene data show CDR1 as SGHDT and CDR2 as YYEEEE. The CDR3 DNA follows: TGTGCCAGCAGCCCCGATACAGGGGGCTATGGCTACACCTTC. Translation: CASSPDTGGYGYTF.

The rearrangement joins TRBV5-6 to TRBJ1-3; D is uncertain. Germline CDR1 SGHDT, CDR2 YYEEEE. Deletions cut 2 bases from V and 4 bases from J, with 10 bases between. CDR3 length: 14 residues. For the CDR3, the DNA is TGTGCCAGCAGCTTTGGAGGAACCGGAAACACCATATATTTT. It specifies CASSFGGTGNTIYF. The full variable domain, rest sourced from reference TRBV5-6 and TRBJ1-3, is DAGVTQSPTHLIKTRGQQVTLRCSPKSGHDTVSWYQQALGQGPQFIFQYYEEEERQRGNFPDRFSGHQFPNYSSELNVNALLLGDSALYLCASSFGGTGNTIYFGEGSWLTVV.

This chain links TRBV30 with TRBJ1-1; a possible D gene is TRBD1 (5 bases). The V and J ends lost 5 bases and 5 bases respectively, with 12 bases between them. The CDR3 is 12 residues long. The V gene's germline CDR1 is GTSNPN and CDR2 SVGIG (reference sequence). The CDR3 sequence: CAWCGGDTEAFF. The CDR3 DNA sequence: TGTGCCTGGTGCGGGGGGGATACTGAAGCTTTCTTT. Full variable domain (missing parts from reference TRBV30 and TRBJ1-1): SQTIHQWPATLVQPVGSPLSLECTVEGTSNPNLYWYRQAAGRGLQLLFYSVGIGQISSEVPQNLSASRPQDRQFILSSKKLLLSDSGFYLCAWCGGDTEAFFGQGTRLTVV.